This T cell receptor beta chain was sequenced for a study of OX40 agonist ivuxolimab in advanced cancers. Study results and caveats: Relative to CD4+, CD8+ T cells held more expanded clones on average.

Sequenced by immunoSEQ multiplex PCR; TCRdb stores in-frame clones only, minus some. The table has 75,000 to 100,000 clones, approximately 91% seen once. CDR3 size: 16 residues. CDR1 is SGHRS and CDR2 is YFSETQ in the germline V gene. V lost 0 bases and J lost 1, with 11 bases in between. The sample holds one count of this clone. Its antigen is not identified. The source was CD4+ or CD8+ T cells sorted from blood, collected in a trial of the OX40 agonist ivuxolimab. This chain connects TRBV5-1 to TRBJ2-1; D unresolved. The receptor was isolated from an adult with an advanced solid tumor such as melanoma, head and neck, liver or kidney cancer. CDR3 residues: CASSLAVAQSYNEQFF. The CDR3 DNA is TGCGCCAGCAGCTTGGCAGTAGCCCAATCCTACAATGAGCAGTTCTTC.